Following are 14 T cell receptor beta chains from one sample sequenced in a study of beta chain features in type 1 diabetes. TCRB transcripts that were expressed got sequenced, as all of the isolated RNA had been reverse transcribed. Clones were read by immunoSEQ multiplex PCR, and TCRdb kept only the in-frame ones, dropping some. The data contain around 500,000 clones, roughly 30% of them singletons. The sample taken for sequencing was naive CD4+ T cells from blood. Every receptor here comes from a man aged 18 to 30 in good health.

This clone was seen a few times. This sequence joins TRBV28 and TRBJ1-4, with TRBD1 matching over 8 bases. The CDR3 contains 14 residues. V lost 3 bases and J lost 6; bases outside the gene matches: 3. CDR1 is MDHEN and CDR2 is SYDVKM in the germline V gene. The CDR3 region has the DNA TGTGCCAGCAGTTTTGGACAGGGAGATGAAAAACTGTTTTTT. It codes for CASSFGQGDEKLFF.

This clone was picked up a small number of times. The chain is built from TRBV4-2 and TRBJ2-7, with D unresolved. The germline V and J ends were trimmed by 0 bases and 0 bases, with 12 bases remaining between them. Per the germline V gene, CDR1 is LGHNA and CDR2 is YNFKEQ. CDR3 size: 16 residues. DNA for the CDR3: TGTGCCAGCAGCCAAGATACCGAGGAGAGCTCCTACGAGCAGTACTTC. Translation: CASSQDTEESSYEQYF.

This clone was detected only a few times. The CDR3 DNA reads TGTGCCAGCAGCTTAGCGGAGGTGAACACTGAAGCTTTCTTT. Translated, it gives CASSLAEVNTEAFF. The J gene is TRBJ1-1, the V gene TRBV7-9; D unresolved. V lost 0 bases, J lost 0 bases, and 5 bases lay in between. CDR1 is SEHNR, CDR2 FQNEAQ, per germline (reference sequence). This CDR3 region has 14 residues. Using reference TRBV7-9 and TRBJ1-1 for the parts outside the CDR3, the full variable domain is DTGVSQNPRHKITKRGQNVTFRCDPISEHNRLYWYRQTLGQGPEFLTYFQNEAQLEKSRLLSDRFSAERPKGSFSTLEIQRTEQGDSAMYLCASSLAEVNTEAFFGQGTRLTVV.

This clone was picked up a small number of times. V usage is TRBV9 and J usage is TRBJ1-2, with unresolved D. Per the germline V gene, CDR1 is SGDLS and CDR2 is YYNGEE. The CDR3 runs 15 residues. Trimming pared 0 bases from V and 2 bases from J, leaving 11 bases between. Written as DNA, the CDR3 is TGTGCCAGCAGCGTAGGGGCCGTCCCCAACTATGGCTACACCTTC. Its translation: CASSVGAVPNYGYTF.

CDR3 DNA: TGTGCCAGCAGTTACTCGGTAGGAAGTGGTACGCAGTATTTT. It yields the protein CASSYSVGSGTQYF. The rearrangement joins TRBV6-5 to TRBJ2-3; D remains unclear. The V gene lost 0 bases and the J gene lost 8 bases, with 12 bases spanning the gap. Germline CDR1 and CDR2: MNHEY and SVGAGI. The CDR3 contains 14 residues.

This clone was found a few times. The rearrangement uses TRBV10-2 and TRBJ2-1, with TRBD2 matching over 9 bases. Germline loops: CDR1 WSHSY, CDR2 SAAADI. The V segment lost 6 bases and the J segment 5 bases; nucleotides outside the gene matches: 11. CDR3 length: 16 amino acids. In DNA, the CDR3 is TGCGCCAGCAGGAAATACTCTAGCGGGACCGACAATGAGCAGTTCTTC. Protein: CASRKYSSGTDNEQFF.

This chain connects TRBV11-3 to TRBJ2-3, with D unclear. The V gene lost 4 bases and the J gene lost 3 bases, with 11 bases spanning the gap. This CDR3 has 14 residues. Germline V gives CDR1 SGHNT, CDR2 YENEEA. DNA of the CDR3: TGTGCCAGCAGCTCCTCTTCGGTGACAGATACGCAGTATTTT. This sequence encodes CASSSSSVTDTQYF.

In its sample, this clone was seen a few times. CDR3 sequence: CASSLAPGLRTQYF. CDR3 bases: TGTGCCAGCAGCTTAGCGCCTGGATTACGTACGCAGTATTTT. V is TRBV7-9 and J is TRBJ2-3, with D hard to call. This CDR3 is 14 amino acids long. Trimming removed 0 bases from V and 8 bases from J, with 12 bases in between. Germline-derived CDR1 and CDR2 are SEHNR and FQNEAQ (reference sequence).

The gene calls are TRBV28 and TRBJ2-3; D is perhaps TRBD2 (5 bases). CDR3 size: 15 residues. CDR1 is MDHEN, CDR2 SYDVKM, per germline. V was trimmed by 7 bases and J by 2 bases, leaving 16 bases between them. In DNA, the CDR3 is TGTGCCAGCACCGGCGGGCCGGGTCTCACAGATACGCAGTATTTT. Its protein is CASTGGPGLTDTQYF. Complete variable domain (other parts from reference TRBV28 and TRBJ2-3): DVKVTQSSRYLVKRTGEKVFLECVQDMDHENMFWYRQDPGLGLRLIYFSYDVKMKEKGDIPEGYSVSREKKERFSLILESASTNQTSMYLCASTGGPGLTDTQYFGPGTRLTVL.

This clone occurred a few times. V and J are TRBV5-4 and TRBJ2-1, with TRBD2 matching 9 bases. CDR1 and CDR2 from the germline V gene are SGHNT and YYREEE (reference sequence). The CDR3 has 17 amino acids. V gave up 4 bases and J gave up 9 bases; unmatched junction bases: 17. CDR3 nucleotides: TGTGCCAGCAGCCCGAGGGTAGCGGGAGCTGCCCTGAGTGAGCAGTTCTTC. Amino acids: CASSPRVAGAALSEQFF. The full variable domain, completed using reference TRBV5-4 and TRBJ2-1, is ETGVTQSPTHLIKTRGQQVTLRCSSQSGHNTVSWYQQALGQGPQFIFQYYREEENGRGNFPPRFSGLQFPNYSSELNVNALELDDSALYLCASSPRVAGAALSEQFFGPGTRLTVL.

This chain connects TRBV30 to TRBJ1-5; 11 nucleotides line up with TRBD1. The junction had 5 bases not matched to a gene; V was cut back by 1 base and J by 6 bases. CDR3 length: 15 residues. The V gene's germline CDR1 is GTSNPN and CDR2 SVGIG (reference sequence). In nucleotides, the CDR3 is TGTGCCTGGAGTGGGGGACAGGGGGACGGTCAGCCCCAGCATTTT. Protein product: CAWSGGQGDGQPQHF.

The sample holds a few counts of this clone. The V and J genes are TRBV5-4 and TRBJ2-3, with D possibly TRBD2 on 6 matching bases. From germline, CDR1 is SGHNT and CDR2 YYREEE (reference sequence). There are 14 residues in the CDR3. With 2 bases removed from V and 4 bases from J, the gap between germline ends came to 11 bases. The CDR3 DNA is TGTGCCAGCAGCTTAGGACCGGGGGCAGATACGCAGTATTTT. This codes for CASSLGPGADTQYF. The whole variable domain, remainder taken from reference TRBV5-4 and TRBJ2-3, is ETGVTQSPTHLIKTRGQQVTLRCSSQSGHNTVSWYQQALGQGPQFIFQYYREEENGRGNFPPRFSGLQFPNYSSELNVNALELDDSALYLCASSLGPGADTQYFGPGTRLTVL.

The chain employs TRBV4-1 and TRBJ2-3; D is perhaps TRBD1 (6 bases). Between the trimmed V and J ends, which lost 1 base and 11 bases, there was a span of 13 bases. This CDR3 is 13 amino acids long. Germline CDR1 is MGHRA and CDR2 is YSYEKL. CDR3 coding DNA: TGCGCCAGCAGCCAAGGCAACAGGGAAAGGCAGTATTTT. Protein sequence: CASSQGNRERQYF.

The rearrangement links TRBV7-2 to TRBJ2-7; TRBD1 agrees at 8 bases. The CDR3 sequence is 14 residues long. V was clipped by 3 bases and J by 4 bases; unmatched bases: 5. CDR1 is SGHTA, CDR2 FQGNSA, per germline. CDR3 loop: CASSLRTGIYEQYF. The CDR3 DNA follows: TGTGCCAGCAGCTTGCGGACAGGGATTTACGAGCAGTACTTC.